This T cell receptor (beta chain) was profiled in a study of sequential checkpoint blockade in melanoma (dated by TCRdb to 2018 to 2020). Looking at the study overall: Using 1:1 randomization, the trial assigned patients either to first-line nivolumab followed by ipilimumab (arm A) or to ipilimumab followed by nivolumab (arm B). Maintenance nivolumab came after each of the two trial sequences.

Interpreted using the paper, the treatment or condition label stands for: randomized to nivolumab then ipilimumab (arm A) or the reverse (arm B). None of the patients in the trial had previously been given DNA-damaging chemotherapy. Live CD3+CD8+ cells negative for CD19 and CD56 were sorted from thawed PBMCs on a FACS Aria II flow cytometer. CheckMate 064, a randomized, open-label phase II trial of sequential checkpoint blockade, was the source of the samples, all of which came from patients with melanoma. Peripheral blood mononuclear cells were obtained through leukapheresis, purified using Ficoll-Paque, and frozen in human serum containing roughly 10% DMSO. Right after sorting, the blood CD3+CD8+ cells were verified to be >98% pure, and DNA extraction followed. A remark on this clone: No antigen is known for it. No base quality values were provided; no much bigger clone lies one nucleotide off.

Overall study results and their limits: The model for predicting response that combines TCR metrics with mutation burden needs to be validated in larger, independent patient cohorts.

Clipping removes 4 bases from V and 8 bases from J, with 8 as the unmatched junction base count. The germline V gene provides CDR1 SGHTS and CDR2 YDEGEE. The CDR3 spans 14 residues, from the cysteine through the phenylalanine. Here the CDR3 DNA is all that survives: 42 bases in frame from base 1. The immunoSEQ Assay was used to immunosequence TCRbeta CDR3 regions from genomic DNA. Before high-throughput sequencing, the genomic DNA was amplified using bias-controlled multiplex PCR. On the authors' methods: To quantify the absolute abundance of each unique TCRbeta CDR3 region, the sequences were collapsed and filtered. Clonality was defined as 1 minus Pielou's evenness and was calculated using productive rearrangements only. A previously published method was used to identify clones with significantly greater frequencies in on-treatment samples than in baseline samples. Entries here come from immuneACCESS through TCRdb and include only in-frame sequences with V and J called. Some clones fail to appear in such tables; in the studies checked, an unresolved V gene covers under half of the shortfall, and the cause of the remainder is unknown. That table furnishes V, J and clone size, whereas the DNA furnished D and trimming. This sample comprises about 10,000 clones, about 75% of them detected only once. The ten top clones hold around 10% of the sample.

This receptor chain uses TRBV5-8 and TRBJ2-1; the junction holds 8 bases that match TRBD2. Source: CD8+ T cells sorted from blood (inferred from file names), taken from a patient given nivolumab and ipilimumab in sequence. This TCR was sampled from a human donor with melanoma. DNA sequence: TGTGCCAGCAGCCTCACGGGAGGGCTGGATGAGCAGTTCTTC. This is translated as CASSLTGGLDEQFF. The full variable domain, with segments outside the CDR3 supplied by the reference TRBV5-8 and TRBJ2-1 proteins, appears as EAGVTQSPTHLIKTRGQQATLRCSPISGHTSVYWYQQALGLGLQFLLWYDEGEERNRGNFPPRFSGRQFPNYSSELNVNALELEDSALYLCASSLTGGLDEQFFGPGTRLTVL.